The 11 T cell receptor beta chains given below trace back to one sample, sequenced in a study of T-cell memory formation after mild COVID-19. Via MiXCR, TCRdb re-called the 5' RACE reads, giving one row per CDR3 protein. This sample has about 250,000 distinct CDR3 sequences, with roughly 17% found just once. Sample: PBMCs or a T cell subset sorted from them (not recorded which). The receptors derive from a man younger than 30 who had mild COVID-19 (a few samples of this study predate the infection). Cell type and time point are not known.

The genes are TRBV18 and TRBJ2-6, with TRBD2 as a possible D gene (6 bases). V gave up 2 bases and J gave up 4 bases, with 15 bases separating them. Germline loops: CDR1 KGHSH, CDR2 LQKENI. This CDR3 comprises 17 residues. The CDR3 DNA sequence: TGTGCCAGCTCACCATTCGGGGGAGGCTCAGGGGCCAACGTCCTGACTTTC. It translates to CASSPFGGGSGANVLTF.

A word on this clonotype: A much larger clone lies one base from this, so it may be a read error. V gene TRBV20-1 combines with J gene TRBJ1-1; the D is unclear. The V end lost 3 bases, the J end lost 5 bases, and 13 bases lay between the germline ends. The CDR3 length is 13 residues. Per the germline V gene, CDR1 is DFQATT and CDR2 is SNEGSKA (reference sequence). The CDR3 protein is CSASGRWKTEAFF. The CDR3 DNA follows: TGCAGTGCTAGCGGCAGATGGAAAACTGAAGCTTTCTTT.

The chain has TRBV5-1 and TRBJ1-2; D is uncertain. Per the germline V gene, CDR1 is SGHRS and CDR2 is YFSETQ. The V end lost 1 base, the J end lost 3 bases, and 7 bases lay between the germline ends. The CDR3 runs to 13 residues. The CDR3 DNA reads TGCGCCAGCAGCTTGCGGCCCCACTATGGCTACACCTTC. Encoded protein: CASSLRPHYGYTF.

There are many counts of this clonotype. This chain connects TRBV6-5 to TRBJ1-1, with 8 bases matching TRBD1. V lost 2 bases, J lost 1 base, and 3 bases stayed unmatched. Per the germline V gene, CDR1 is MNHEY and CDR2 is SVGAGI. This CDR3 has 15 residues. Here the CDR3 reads CASSYTGQGNTEAFF. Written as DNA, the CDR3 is TGTGCCAGCAGTTACACCGGACAGGGGAACACTGAAGCTTTCTTT.

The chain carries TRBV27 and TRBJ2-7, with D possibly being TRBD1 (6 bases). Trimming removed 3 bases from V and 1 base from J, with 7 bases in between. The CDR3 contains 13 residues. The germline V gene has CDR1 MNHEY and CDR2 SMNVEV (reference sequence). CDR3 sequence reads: CASSFGQSYEQYF. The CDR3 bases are TGTGCCAGCAGTTTCGGACAGTCCTACGAGCAGTACTTC.

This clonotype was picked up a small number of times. As DNA, the CDR3 is TGTGCCAGCAGCTTAACAGGAGTAGCCAAAAACATTCAGTACTTC. Translating gives CASSLTGVAKNIQYF. The chain combines TRBV5-5 with TRBJ2-4; perhaps TRBD1 as D (5 bases). V was cut by 2 bases and J by 0 bases, with 9 bases left in between. Germline loops: CDR1 SGHKS, CDR2 YYEKEE (reference sequence). The CDR3 extends over 15 amino acids.

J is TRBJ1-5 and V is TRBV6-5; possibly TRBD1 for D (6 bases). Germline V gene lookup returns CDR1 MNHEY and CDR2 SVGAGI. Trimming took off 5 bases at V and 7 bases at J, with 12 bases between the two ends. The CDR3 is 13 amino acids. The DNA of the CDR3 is TGTGCCAGCAGTCAACAGGGCGGACAGCCCCAGCATTTT. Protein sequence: CASSQQGGQPQHF.

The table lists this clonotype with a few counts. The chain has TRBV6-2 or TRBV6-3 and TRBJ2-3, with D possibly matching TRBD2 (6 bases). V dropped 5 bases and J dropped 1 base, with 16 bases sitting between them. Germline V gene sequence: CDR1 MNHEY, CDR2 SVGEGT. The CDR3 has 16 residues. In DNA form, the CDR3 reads TGTGCCAGCAGTATCCCCGGTCGCGGGGGCACAGATACGCAGTATTTT. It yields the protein CASSIPGRGGTDTQYF.

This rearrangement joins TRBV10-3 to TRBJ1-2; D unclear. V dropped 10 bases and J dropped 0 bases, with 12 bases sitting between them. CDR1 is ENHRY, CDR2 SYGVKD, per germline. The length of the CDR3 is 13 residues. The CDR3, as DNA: TGTGCCACACATGATAGAACTAACTATGGCTACACCTTC. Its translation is CATHDRTNYGYTF.

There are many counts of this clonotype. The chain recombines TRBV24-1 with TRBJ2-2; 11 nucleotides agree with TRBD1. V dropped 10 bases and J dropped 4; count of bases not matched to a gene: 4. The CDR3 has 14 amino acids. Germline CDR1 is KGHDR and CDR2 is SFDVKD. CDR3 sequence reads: CATRDRGSTGELFF. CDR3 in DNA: TGTGCCACTCGGGACAGGGGGTCCACCGGGGAGCTGTTTTTT.

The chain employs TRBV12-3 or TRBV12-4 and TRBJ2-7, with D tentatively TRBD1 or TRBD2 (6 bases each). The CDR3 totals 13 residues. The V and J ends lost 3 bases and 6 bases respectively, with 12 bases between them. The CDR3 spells CASSLTGGSEQYV. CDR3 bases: TGTGCCAGCAGTTTGACAGGAGGGAGCGAGCAGTACGTC.